A selection of T cell receptor beta chains follows, all from one sample in a study of a mutant IDH1 vaccine in newly diagnosed glioma. The antigens these receptors bind are not known. The assay was immunoSEQ multiplex PCR, and TCRdb's table has in-frame clones only and misses some. The sample includes about 40,000 clones, roughly 80% of them seen just once. The sequenced sample was PBMCs, obtained from a glioma patient whose treatment included an IDH1 peptide vaccine. These receptors came from a woman between 50 and 59 years old with glioma. Both conserved end residues are part of each CDR3. A D gene is named only where the DNA matches it firmly.

v_call d_call cdr3_aa
TRBV5-1 - CARLWGDEQFF
TRBV25-1 - CASKARDNSPLHF
TRBV15 TRBD2 CATSREGDGGAWSTQYF
TRBV7-9 - CASSLGGYTF
TRBV19 - CASSISADSYNSPLHF
TRBV9 TRBD1 CASSRQGTEAFF
TRBV6-5 - CASSYSMGRNTEAFF
TRBV10-3 - CAISEGQRRNQPQHF
TRBV27 TRBD1 CASSDRGGTEAFF
TRBV10-2 - CASSDGGLVLEQYF
TRBV30 - CAWTEINYGYTF
TRBV29-1 - CSVGWTVDTQYF
TRBV6-6 - CASLLLYEQYF
TRBV6-5 - CASSYGEGTEAFF
TRBV5-8 - CASSWDGMNTEAFF
TRBV4-1 - CASSPSPLNTEAFF
TRBV19 - CASREGMGSEKLFF
TRBV2 TRBD1 CASRDRGYGYTF
TRBV19 TRBD1 CASSPGQPPNYGYTF
TRBV30 - CAWSATGPQHF
TRBV7-9 - CASGSVEGQAGANVLTF
TRBV7-2 - CASSFKGGTEAFF
TRBV4-3 - CASSQDTPNSPLHF
TRBV13 TRBD1 CASRPRDRANEQFF
TRBV9 - CAGSGDSSYEQYF
TRBV4-2 - CASSQGEDSYNEQFF
TRBV4-2 - CASSQESGNQPQHF
TRBV29-1 - CSAQRGGMGYTF
TRBV18 - CASSPMLKDNYGYTF
TRBV6-1 - CASKGQWGAFF
TRBV19 - CASSIGDGYTF
TRBV6-1 - CASSESGTNRREAFF
TRBV5-4 - CASSPSTDPNAYGYTF
TRBV5-6 - CASSVGSKYEQYF
TRBV9 - CASSPGGGRETQYF
TRBV5-1 - CASSSMIGTTDTQYF
TRBV6-6 - CASHKEGNSNQPQHF
TRBV7-9 - CASSLDRAIYEQYF
TRBV6-5 TRBD1 CASSRTGQGKYEQYF
TRBV27 TRBD1 CASTYKDRGGSPLHF
TRBV28 - CADGGNTGELFF
TRBV5-1 - CASSSNTRDNEQFF
TRBV5-1 - CASSLNGYSGYTF
TRBV4-1 - CASSQEGAFISGNTIYF
TRBV27 - CASSLSFQGTEQYF
TRBV5-8 - CASTLLQGAPYEQYF
TRBV6-5 TRBD1 CASNPGQLIYEQYF
TRBV13 - CASSLVPDSEQYF
TRBV6-1 TRBD1 CASNGQGLEPQHF
TRBV29-1 - CSVDWYSGTEAFF